This T cell receptor (beta chain) was obtained from a study of long-term antiretroviral therapy in people with HIV. Study outcomes and limitations: CDR3 lengths in HIV samples spanned a narrower range than controls. An increase in diversity followed ART, yet levels stayed below transplant donor controls. Pre-ART clonal expansion yielded clones that dominated the repertoire at all time points.

About this clone: Its target is not known.

The libraries were made with immunoSEQ v3.0 at survey level. The repertoire was sequenced with immunoSEQ multiplex PCR; TCRdb's copy has only in-frame clones and lacks some. The table lists about 50,000 clones, 80% to 90% of them singletons. The CDR3 is made up of 17 amino acids. J lost 5 bases, V lost 3 bases, and 10 bases had no gene match. From germline, CDR1 is SGHTA and CDR2 FQGTGA. This sequence originates from a woman under 30 with HIV. The V and J genes are TRBV7-3 and TRBJ2-1; 10 bases line up with TRBD2. Specimen: unsorted PBMCs, collected 0.8 years after starting antiretroviral therapy. The CDR3 sequence is CASSFPSAGGQNNEQFF. The CDR3 DNA follows: TGTGCCAGCAGCTTCCCTTCAGCGGGAGGGCAAAACAATGAGCAGTTCTTC. The variable domain in full, with the rest retrieved from reference TRBV7-3 and TRBJ2-1, is GAGVSQTPSNKVTEKGKYVELRCDPISGHTALYWYRQSLGQGPEFLIYFQGTGAADDSGLPNDRFFAVRPEGSVSTLKIQRTERGDSAVYLCASSFPSAGGQNNEQFFGPGTRLTVL.